One and the same sample provided the 8 T cell receptor beta chains below, sequenced in a study of blood T cells in healthy people across ages. A J-beta primer mix and a sample-barcoded 5' primer were used in a second PCR of roughly 6 to 11 cycles. TCRdb called the 5' RACE reads again in MiXCR, with one record for every CDR3 protein. Counted here are 1.5 million to 2 million distinct CDR3 sequences, 34% occurring once; the ten biggest clones make up about 11%. Sequenced sample: blood. The receptors shown here come from a woman in her twenties or thirties in good health.

This clonotype has a handful of counts. The chain joins TRBV20-1 to TRBJ2-7, with D tentatively TRBD1 (5 bases). Between the trimmed V and J ends, which lost 6 bases and 4 bases, there was a span of 16 bases. There are 13 residues in the CDR3. Germline V CDR1 and CDR2: DFQATT, SNEGSKA (reference sequence). CDR3 DNA: TGCAGTGCCCCTTCAGAGGCAGGGTACGAGCAGTACTTC. It codes for CSAPSEAGYEQYF.

This clonotype was detected a few times. This chain joins TRBV11-1 and TRBJ1-2; 9 nucleotides align to TRBD1. Trimming at V came to 4 bases and at J to 5 bases, leaving 8 bases not matched to a gene. The CDR3 is made up of 15 amino acids. In germline, CDR1 is SGHAT, CDR2 FQDESV (reference sequence). CDR3 amino acids: CASSSPGQGGYGYTF. The CDR3 region has the DNA TGTGCCAGCAGCTCGCCGGGACAGGGTGGATATGGCTACACCTTC. Combining the CDR3 with reference TRBV11-1 and TRBJ1-2 gives the whole variable domain EAEVAQSPRYKITEKSQAVAFWCDPISGHATLYWYRQILGQGPELLVQFQDESVVDDSQLPKDRFSAERLKGVDSTLKIQPAELGDSAMYLCASSSPGQGGYGYTFGSGTRLTVV.

The V call is TRBV10-3, the J call TRBJ2-3; no reliable D call. Germline values: CDR1 ENHRY, CDR2 SYGVKD. Trimming took off 10 bases at V and 2 bases at J, with 19 bases between the two ends. CDR3 length: 15 residues. CDR3 in DNA: TGTGCCAACTCGGTTGGCAGCTCAAACACAGATACGCAGTATTTT. Translating gives CANSVGSSNTDTQYF.

This clonotype showed up just once. V gene TRBV18 combines with J gene TRBJ1-1; 10 bases are shared with TRBD1. This CDR3 is 17 amino acids long. The V segment lost 4 bases and the J segment 0 bases; nucleotides outside the gene matches: 8. Germline V gene lookup returns CDR1 KGHSH and CDR2 LQKENI. CDR3 in DNA: TGTGCCAGCTCACTTGGGACAGGGGTGTTTATGAACACTGAAGCTTTCTTT. Its translation is CASSLGTGVFMNTEAFF. The full variable domain, in which reference TRBV18 and TRBJ1-1 provide the parts outside the CDR3, is NAGVMQNPRHLVRRRGQEARLRCSPMKGHSHVYWYRQLPEEGLKFMVYLQKENIIDESGMPKERFSAEFPKEGPSILRIQQVVRGDSAAYFCASSLGTGVFMNTEAFFGQGTRLTVV.

The V and J genes are TRBV27 and TRBJ1-6, with 7 bases lining up with TRBD1. Germline CDR1 MNHEY, CDR2 SMNVEV (reference sequence). Trimming removed 6 bases from V and 8 bases from J; junction bases left unmatched: 13. The CDR3 loop spans 16 amino acids. CDR3 sequence (DNA): TGTGCCAGCAGCCCCGACAGGGCGATAACAGATTCACCCCTCCACTTT. Protein product: CASSPDRAITDSPLHF.

J is TRBJ1-1 and V is TRBV15; the D is unclear. Trimming removed 3 bases at V and 1 base at J, with 12 bases between. Germline values: CDR1 LNHNV, CDR2 YYDKDF (reference sequence). The CDR3 contains 15 residues. The CDR3 nucleotides read TGTGCCACCAGCAGTGAACTCCGGGAGAACACTGAAGCTTTCTTT. Residues: CATSSELRENTEAFF.

The J gene is TRBJ1-2, the V gene TRBV5-4; 7 nucleotides line up with TRBD1. The CDR3 spans 15 residues. After removal of 0 bases from V and 4 bases from J, the junction contained 6 bases not matched to a gene. Germline CDR1 and CDR2: SGHNT and YYREEE (reference sequence). CDR3 residues: CASSLGDRRVYGYTF. In nucleotides, the CDR3 is TGTGCCAGCAGCTTGGGGGACAGAAGGGTCTATGGCTACACCTTC.

This clonotype was observed a handful of times. The chain employs TRBV5-1 and TRBJ1-1; D not resolved. Trimming stripped 3 bases from V and 4 bases from J, with 10 bases between. The CDR3 is 13 amino acids. Germline V gene data show CDR1 as SGHRS and CDR2 as YFSETQ. DNA for the CDR3: TGCGCCAGCAGCTCGGAGACGGGCACTGAAGCTTTCTTT. It specifies CASSSETGTEAFF.